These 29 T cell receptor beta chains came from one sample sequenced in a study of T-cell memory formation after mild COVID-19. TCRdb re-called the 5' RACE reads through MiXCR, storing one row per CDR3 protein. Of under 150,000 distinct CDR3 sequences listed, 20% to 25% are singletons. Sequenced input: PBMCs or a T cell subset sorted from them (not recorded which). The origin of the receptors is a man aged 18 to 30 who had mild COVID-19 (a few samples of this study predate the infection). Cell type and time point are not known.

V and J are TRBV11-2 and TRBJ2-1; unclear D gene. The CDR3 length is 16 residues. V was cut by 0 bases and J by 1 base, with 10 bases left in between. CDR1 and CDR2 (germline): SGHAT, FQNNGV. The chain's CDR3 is CASSLESVSSYNEQFF. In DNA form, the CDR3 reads TGTGCCAGCAGCTTAGAGTCGGTTTCATCCTACAATGAGCAGTTCTTC.

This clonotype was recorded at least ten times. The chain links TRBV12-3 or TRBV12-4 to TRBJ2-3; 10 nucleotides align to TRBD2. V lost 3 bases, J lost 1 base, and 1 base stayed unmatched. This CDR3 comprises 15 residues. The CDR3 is CASSFGTSGTDTQYF. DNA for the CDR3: TGTGCCAGCAGTTTTGGGACTAGCGGCACAGATACGCAGTATTTT.

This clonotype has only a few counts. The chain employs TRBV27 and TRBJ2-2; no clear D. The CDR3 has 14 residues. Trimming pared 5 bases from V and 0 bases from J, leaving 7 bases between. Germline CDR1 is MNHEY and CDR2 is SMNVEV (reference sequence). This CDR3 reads CASSETPNTGELFF. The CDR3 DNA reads TGTGCCAGCAGTGAGACTCCGAACACCGGGGAGCTGTTTTTT.

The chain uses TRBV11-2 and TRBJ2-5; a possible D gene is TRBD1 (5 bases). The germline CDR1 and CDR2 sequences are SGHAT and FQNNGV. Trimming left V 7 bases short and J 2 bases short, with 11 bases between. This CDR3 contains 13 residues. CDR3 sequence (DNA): TGTGCCAGCACCTTGACAGCACAAGAGACCCAGTACTTC. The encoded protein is CASTLTAQETQYF.

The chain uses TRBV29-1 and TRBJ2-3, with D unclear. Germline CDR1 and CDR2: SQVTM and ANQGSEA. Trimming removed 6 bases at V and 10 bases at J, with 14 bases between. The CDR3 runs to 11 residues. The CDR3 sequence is CSVPEEVAQYF. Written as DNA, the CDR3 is TGCAGCGTACCCGAAGAAGTCGCGCAGTATTTT.

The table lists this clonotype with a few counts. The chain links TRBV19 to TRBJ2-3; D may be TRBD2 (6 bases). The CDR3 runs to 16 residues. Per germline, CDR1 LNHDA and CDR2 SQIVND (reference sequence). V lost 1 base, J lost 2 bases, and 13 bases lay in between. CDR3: CASSIGYREITDTQYF. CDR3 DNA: TGTGCCAGTAGTATAGGGTACCGGGAGATCACAGATACGCAGTATTTT.

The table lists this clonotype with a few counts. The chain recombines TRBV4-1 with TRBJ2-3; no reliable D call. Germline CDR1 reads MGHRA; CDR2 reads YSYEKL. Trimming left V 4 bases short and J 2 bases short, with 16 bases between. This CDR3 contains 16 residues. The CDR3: CASSPPGVLVTDTQYF. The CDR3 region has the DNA TGCGCCAGCAGCCCGCCTGGTGTGCTAGTCACAGATACGCAGTATTTT.

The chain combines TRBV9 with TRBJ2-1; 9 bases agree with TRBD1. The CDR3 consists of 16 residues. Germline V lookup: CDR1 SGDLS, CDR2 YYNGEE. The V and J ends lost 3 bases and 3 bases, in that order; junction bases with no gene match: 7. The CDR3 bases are TGTGCCAGCAGCGACTACCGGGACAGGGACTACAATGAGCAGTTCTTC. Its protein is CASSDYRDRDYNEQFF.

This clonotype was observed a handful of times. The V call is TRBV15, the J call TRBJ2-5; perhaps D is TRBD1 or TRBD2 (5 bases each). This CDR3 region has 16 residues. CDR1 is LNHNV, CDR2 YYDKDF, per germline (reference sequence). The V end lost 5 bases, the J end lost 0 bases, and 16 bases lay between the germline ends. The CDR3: CATSATPGQNQETQYF. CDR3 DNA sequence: TGTGCCACCAGCGCCACGCCGGGGCAAAACCAAGAGACCCAGTACTTC.

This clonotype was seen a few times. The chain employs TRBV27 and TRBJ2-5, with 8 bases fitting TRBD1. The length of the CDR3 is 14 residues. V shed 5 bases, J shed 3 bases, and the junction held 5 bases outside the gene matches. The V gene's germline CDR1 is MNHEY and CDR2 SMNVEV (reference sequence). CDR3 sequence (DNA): TGTGCCAGCAGTACAAGACAGGGGAAAGAGACCCAGTACTTC. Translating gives CASSTRQGKETQYF.

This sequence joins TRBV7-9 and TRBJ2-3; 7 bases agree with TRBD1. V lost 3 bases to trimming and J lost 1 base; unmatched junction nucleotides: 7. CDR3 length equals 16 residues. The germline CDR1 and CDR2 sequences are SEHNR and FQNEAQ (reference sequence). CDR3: CASSFRTGEGTDTQYF. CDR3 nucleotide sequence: TGTGCCAGCAGCTTTCGGACAGGAGAGGGCACAGATACGCAGTATTTT. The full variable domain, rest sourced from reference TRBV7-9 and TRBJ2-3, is DTGVSQNPRHKITKRGQNVTFRCDPISEHNRLYWYRQTLGQGPEFLTYFQNEAQLEKSRLLSDRFSAERPKGSFSTLEIQRTEQGDSAMYLCASSFRTGEGTDTQYFGPGTRLTVL.

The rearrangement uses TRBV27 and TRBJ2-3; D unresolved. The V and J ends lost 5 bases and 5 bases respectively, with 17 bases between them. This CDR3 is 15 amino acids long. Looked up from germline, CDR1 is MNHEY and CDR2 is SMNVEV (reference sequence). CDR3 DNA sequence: TGTGCCAGCAGTCCAGACCGGACGGGTCAAGATACGCAGTATTTT. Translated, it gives CASSPDRTGQDTQYF.

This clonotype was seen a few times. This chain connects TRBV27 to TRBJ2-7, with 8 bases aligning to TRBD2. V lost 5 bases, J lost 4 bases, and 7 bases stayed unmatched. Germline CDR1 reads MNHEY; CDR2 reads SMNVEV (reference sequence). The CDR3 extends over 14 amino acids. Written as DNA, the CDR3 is TGTGCCAGCAGTCCGGGGGGGCCGTTGTACGAGCAGTACTTC. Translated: CASSPGGPLYEQYF.

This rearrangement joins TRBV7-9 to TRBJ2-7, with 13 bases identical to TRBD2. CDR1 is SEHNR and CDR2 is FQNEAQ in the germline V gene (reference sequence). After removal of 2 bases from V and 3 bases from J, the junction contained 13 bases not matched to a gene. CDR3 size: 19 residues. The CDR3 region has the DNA TGTGCCAGCAGCTTACGTACGGCTGAACTAGCGGGGGGGGACTACGAGCAGTACTTC. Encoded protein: CASSLRTAELAGGDYEQYF.

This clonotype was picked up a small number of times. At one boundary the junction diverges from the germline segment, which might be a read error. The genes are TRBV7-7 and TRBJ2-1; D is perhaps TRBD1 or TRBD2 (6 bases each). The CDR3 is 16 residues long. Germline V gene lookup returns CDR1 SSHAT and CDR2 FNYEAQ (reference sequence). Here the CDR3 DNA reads TGTGCTAGCAGCCCGAGGCCGGGACTGGGGGGCGATGAGCAGTTCTTC. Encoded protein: CASSPRPGLGGDEQFF.

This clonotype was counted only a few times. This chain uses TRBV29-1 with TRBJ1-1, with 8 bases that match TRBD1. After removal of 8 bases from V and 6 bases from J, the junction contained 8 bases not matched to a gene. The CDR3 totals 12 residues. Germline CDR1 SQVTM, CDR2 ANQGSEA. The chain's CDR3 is CSCRTGNAEAFF. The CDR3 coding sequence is TGCAGCTGCCGGACAGGGAATGCTGAAGCTTTCTTT.

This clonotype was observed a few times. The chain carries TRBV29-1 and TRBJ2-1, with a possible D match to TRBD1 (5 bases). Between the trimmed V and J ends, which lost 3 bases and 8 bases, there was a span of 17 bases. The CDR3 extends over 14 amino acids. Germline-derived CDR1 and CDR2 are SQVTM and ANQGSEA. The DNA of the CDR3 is TGCAGCGTTGATATGGCAGGGATAGGTTATGAGCAGTTCTTC. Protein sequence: CSVDMAGIGYEQFF.

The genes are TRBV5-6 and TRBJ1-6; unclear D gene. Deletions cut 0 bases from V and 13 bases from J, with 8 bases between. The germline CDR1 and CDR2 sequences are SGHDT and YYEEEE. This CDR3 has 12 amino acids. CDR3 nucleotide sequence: TGTGCCAGCAGCTTGGGTATCGGGCCCCTCCACTTT. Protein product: CASSLGIGPLHF.

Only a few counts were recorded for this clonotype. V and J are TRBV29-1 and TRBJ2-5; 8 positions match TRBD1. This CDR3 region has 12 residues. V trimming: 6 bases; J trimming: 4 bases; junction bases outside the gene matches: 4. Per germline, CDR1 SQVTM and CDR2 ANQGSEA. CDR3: CSVETGVETQYF. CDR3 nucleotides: TGCAGCGTGGAGACAGGGGTAGAGACCCAGTACTTC.

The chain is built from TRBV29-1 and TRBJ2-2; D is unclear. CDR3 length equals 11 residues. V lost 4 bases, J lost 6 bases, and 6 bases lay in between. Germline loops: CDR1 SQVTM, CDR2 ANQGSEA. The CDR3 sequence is CSVVGSGELFF. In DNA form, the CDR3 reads TGCAGCGTTGTGGGGTCCGGGGAGCTGTTTTTT.

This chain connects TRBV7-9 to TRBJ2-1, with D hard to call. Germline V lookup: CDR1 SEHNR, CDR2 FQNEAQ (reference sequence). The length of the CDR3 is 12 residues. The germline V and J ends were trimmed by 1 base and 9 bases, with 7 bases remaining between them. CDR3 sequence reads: CASSLVVTEQFF. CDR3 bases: TGTGCCAGCAGCTTAGTCGTTACTGAGCAGTTCTTC.

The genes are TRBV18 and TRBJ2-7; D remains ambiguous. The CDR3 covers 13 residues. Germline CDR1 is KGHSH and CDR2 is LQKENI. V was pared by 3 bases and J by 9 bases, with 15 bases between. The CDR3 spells CASSPDTATTQYF. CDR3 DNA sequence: TGTGCCAGCTCACCTGATACAGCTACGACGCAGTACTTC. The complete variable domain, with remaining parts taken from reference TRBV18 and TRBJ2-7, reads NAGVMQNPRHLVRRRGQEARLRCSPMKGHSHVYWYRQLPEEGLKFMVYLQKENIIDESGMPKERFSAEFPKEGPSILRIQQVVRGDSAAYFCASSPDTATTQYFGPGTRLTVT.

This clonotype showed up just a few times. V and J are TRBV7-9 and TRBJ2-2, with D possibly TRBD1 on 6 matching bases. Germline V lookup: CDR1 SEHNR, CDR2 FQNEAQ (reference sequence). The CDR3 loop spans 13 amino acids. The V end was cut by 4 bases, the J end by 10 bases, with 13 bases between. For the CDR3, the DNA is TGTGCCAGCAGCTACAGGGTACCGGAGGAGCTGTTTTTT. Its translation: CASSYRVPEELFF.

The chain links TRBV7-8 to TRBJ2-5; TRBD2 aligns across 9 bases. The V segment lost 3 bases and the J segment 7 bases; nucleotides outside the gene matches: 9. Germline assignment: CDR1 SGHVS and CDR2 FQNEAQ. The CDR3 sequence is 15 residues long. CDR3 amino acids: CASSFQRGATGTQYF. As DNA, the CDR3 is TGTGCCAGCAGCTTCCAGCGGGGGGCCACGGGGACCCAGTACTTC.

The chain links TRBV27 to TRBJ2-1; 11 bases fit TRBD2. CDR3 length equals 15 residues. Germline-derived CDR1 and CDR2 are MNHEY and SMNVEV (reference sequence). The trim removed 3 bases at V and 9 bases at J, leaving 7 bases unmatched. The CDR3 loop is CASSLVAGGPGEQFF. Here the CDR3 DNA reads TGTGCCAGCAGTTTGGTAGCGGGAGGGCCCGGTGAGCAGTTCTTC.

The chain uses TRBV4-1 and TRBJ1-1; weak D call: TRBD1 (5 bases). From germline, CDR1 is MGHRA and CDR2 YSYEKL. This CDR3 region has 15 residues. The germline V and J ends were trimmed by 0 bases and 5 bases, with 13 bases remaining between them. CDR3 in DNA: TGCGCCAGCAGCCAAGACCCGGATGGGGGGACTGAAGCTTTCTTT. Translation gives CASSQDPDGGTEAFF.

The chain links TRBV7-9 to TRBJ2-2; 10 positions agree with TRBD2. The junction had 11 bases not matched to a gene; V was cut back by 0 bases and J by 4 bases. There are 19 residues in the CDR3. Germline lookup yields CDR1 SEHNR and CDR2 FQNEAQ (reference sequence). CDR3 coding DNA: TGTGCCAGCAGCTTAGCTCGTCCGGCTAGCGGGGGACTCACCGGGGAGCTGTTTTTT. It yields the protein CASSLARPASGGLTGELFF.

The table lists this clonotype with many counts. The CDR3 spells CSARGGTGFPTYEQYV. Here the CDR3 DNA reads TGCAGTGCTAGAGGCGGGACAGGGTTCCCGACATACGAGCAGTACGTC. The chain has TRBV20-1 and TRBJ2-7, with 9 bases that match TRBD1. This CDR3 comprises 16 residues. Germline V gene lookup returns CDR1 DFQATT and CDR2 SNEGSKA (reference sequence). V lost 1 base, J lost 4 bases, and 11 bases stayed unmatched.

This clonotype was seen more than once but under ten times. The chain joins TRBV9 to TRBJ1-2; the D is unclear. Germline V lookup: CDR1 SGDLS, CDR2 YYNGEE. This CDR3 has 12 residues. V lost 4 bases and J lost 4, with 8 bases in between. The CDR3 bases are TGTGCCAGCAGCTCAAACAGCTATGGCTACACCTTC. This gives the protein CASSSNSYGYTF.